The 18 T cell receptor beta chains listed next were all sequenced from one sample in a study of T cell responses to AZD1222 COVID-19 vaccine. Profiling relied on immunoSEQ multiplex PCR, and the TCRdb table lists in-frame clones only, not all of them. The repertoire has 100,000 to 150,000 clones, under 95% of them found once; the top ten carry about 1%. The input for sequencing was peripheral blood, taken 28 days after the second AZD1222 dose. These receptors were collected from an adult who received the AZD1222 COVID-19 vaccine.

The rearrangement uses TRBV29-1 and TRBJ2-3; D uncertain. The CDR3 spans 11 residues. V lost 6 bases to trimming and J lost 0 bases, with 4 bases between them. Germline assignment: CDR1 SQVTM and CDR2 ANQGSEA. The CDR3, as DNA: TGCAGCGTAGCTAGCACAGATACGCAGTATTTT. This codes for CSVASTDTQYF.

The chain has TRBV28 and TRBJ1-2; D unclear. Trimming shortened V by 5 bases and J by 6 bases, and 7 bases separated the two germline ends. Germline V gives CDR1 MDHEN, CDR2 SYDVKM. The CDR3 runs to 11 residues. The CDR3 coding sequence is TGTGCCAGCAGTGGATCTCATGGCTACACCTTC. As protein: CASSGSHGYTF.

The CDR3 loop is CASSPMSRQTARTYEQYF. CDR3 nucleotide sequence: TGTGCCAGCAGCCCGATGAGTAGGCAGACAGCCCGAACTTACGAGCAGTACTTC. The genes are TRBV3-1 (or the pseudogene TRBV3-2) and TRBJ2-7; tentatively, D is TRBD1 (5 bases). CDR3 size: 18 residues. The germline CDR1 and CDR2 sequences are LGHDT and YNNKEL (reference sequence). With 4 bases removed from V and 4 bases from J, the gap between germline ends came to 26 bases.

This chain links TRBV6-5 with TRBJ2-2, with TRBD1 matching 8 bases. Germline trimming cut 11 bases from V and 1 base from J; bases unmatched to any gene: 3. Germline V gene lookup returns CDR1 MNHEY and CDR2 SVGAGI. The CDR3 covers 13 residues. Written as DNA, the CDR3 is TGTGCCGGGGGACAGGTGAACACCGGGGAGCTGTTTTTT. Translation gives CAGGQVNTGELFF.

This clone was found once. The gene calls are TRBV5-1 and TRBJ1-5; D may be TRBD1 (6 bases). CDR1 and CDR2 (germline): SGHRS, YFSETQ. Trimming removed 1 base from V and 7 bases from J, with 12 bases in between. The CDR3 extends over 14 amino acids. This CDR3 reads CASSLQLGAQPQHF. The CDR3 nucleotides are TGCGCCAGCAGCTTGCAGTTGGGGGCCCAGCCCCAGCATTTT. Variable domain in full (rest from reference TRBV5-1 and TRBJ1-5): KAGVTQTPRYLIKTRGQQVTLSCSPISGHRSVSWYQQTPGQGLQFLFEYFSETQRNKGNFPGRFSGRQFSNSRSEMNVSTLELGDSALYLCASSLQLGAQPQHFGDGTRLSIL.

This clone showed up just a few times. This chain uses TRBV10-3 with TRBJ1-2, with TRBD1 identical over 9 bases. CDR1 is ENHRY and CDR2 is SYGVKD in the germline V gene. The V gene end was trimmed by 6 bases and the J gene end by 4 bases; junction bases not matched to a gene: 6. There are 14 residues in the CDR3. The CDR3 protein is CAIRMGQGGYGYTF. The CDR3 region has the DNA TGTGCCATCAGGATGGGACAGGGAGGCTATGGCTACACCTTC.

V usage is TRBV9 and J usage is TRBJ1-2, with 9 bases identical to TRBD1. The V and J ends lost 8 bases and 10 bases, in that order; junction bases with no gene match: 6. The CDR3 runs to 11 residues. Germline lookup yields CDR1 SGDLS and CDR2 YYNGEE. In DNA form, the CDR3 reads TGTGCCAGTTCCACAGGGGGCGACTACACCTTC. Translation gives CASSTGGDYTF.

This chain joins TRBV5-1 and TRBJ2-1, with TRBD2 matching over 9 bases. The V and J ends lost 1 base and 6 bases, in that order; junction bases with no gene match: 8. The CDR3 length is 16 residues. Germline-derived CDR1 and CDR2 are SGHRS and YFSETQ. CDR3 sequence reads: CASSLLGLAGINEQFF. The CDR3, as DNA: TGCGCCAGCAGCTTGCTAGGCCTAGCGGGGATCAATGAGCAGTTCTTC. Complete variable domain (other parts from reference TRBV5-1 and TRBJ2-1): KAGVTQTPRYLIKTRGQQVTLSCSPISGHRSVSWYQQTPGQGLQFLFEYFSETQRNKGNFPGRFSGRQFSNSRSEMNVSTLELGDSALYLCASSLLGLAGINEQFFGPGTRLTVL.

V gene TRBV28 combines with J gene TRBJ2-7, with a possible D match to TRBD2 (7 bases). The ends were cut back, 5 bases at V and 9 bases at J, with 14 bases in the middle. The CDR3 totals 12 residues. CDR1 is MDHEN and CDR2 is SYDVKM in the germline V gene. The CDR3 spells CASSPPRGGQYF. CDR3 DNA sequence: TGTGCCAGCAGTCCACCTAGGGGGGGGCAGTACTTC.

The chain joins TRBV20-1 to TRBJ1-4; D is possibly TRBD1 (6 bases). The CDR3 length is 14 residues. Deletions cut 3 bases from V and 10 bases from J, with 18 bases between. In germline, CDR1 is DFQATT, CDR2 SNEGSKA (reference sequence). In nucleotides, the CDR3 is TGCAGTGCTAGTCCCAGGAGGACAGTAGGAAAACTGTTTTTT. Amino acid sequence: CSASPRRTVGKLFF.

This chain joins TRBV5-1 and TRBJ2-5; D uncertain. Germline V gives CDR1 SGHRS, CDR2 YFSETQ. This CDR3 spans 12 amino acids. The germline V and J ends were trimmed by 5 bases and 7 bases, with 12 bases remaining between them. DNA for the CDR3: TGCGCCAGCAGTTCGGACGAAGGGACCCAGTACTTC. It codes for CASSSDEGTQYF.

The V and J genes are TRBV7-3 and TRBJ1-3; 9 bases align to TRBD1. Per the germline V gene, CDR1 is SGHTA and CDR2 is FQGTGA. The CDR3 is 16 residues long. The J segment lost 4 bases and the V segment lost 5 bases, leaving 9 bases of the junction unmatched. This CDR3 is CASSPGQGRAGNTIYF. The CDR3 nucleotides read TGTGCCAGCAGCCCGGGACAGGGACGGGCCGGAAACACCATATATTTT. The variable domain in full, with the rest retrieved from reference TRBV7-3 and TRBJ1-3, is GAGVSQTPSNKVTEKGKYVELRCDPISGHTALYWYRQSLGQGPEFLIYFQGTGAADDSGLPNDRFFAVRPEGSVSTLKIQRTERGDSAVYLCASSPGQGRAGNTIYFGEGSWLTVV.

The J gene is TRBJ2-2, the V gene TRBV5-1; D may be TRBD1 (6 bases). The V end was cut by 4 bases, the J end by 2 bases, with 9 bases between. The V gene's germline CDR1 is SGHRS and CDR2 YFSETQ. This CDR3 comprises 14 residues. The CDR3 DNA follows: TGCGCCAGCAGCCAGGGACACAACACCGGGGAGCTGTTTTTT. As protein: CASSQGHNTGELFF.

The chain employs TRBV5-4 and TRBJ2-2; TRBD2 aligns across 7 bases. Germline values: CDR1 SGHNT, CDR2 YYREEE (reference sequence). The V and J ends lost 2 bases and 3 bases, in that order; junction bases with no gene match: 4. The CDR3 covers 15 residues. CDR3 loop: CASSFPGRDTGELFF. The CDR3 region has the DNA TGTGCCAGCAGCTTCCCGGGGAGGGACACCGGGGAGCTGTTTTTT.

The chain is built from TRBV6-1 and TRBJ2-3, with TRBD1 identical over 11 bases. Per germline, CDR1 MNHNS and CDR2 SASEGT. V lost 3 bases, J lost 6 bases, and 8 bases stayed unmatched. This CDR3 region has 16 residues. CDR3 sequence: CASSESGTGGWDTQYF. CDR3 nucleotide sequence: TGTGCCAGCAGTGAGTCCGGGACAGGGGGTTGGGATACGCAGTATTTT.

The genes are TRBV28 and TRBJ2-3; 7 nucleotides align to TRBD1. Germline values: CDR1 MDHEN, CDR2 SYDVKM. This CDR3 is built from 18 residues. Losses at the gene ends were 6 bases for V and 0 bases for J; bases not matched to a gene: 15. The CDR3 DNA is TGTGCCAGCAGGACAATCCGGTACAGGGGCTCTAGCACAGATACGCAGTATTTT. Translated, it gives CASRTIRYRGSSTDTQYF.

The chain joins TRBV1 to TRBJ1-3; the DNA was not used to check the table's D call, TRBD1. TRBV1 is classified as a pseudogene. CDR3 length: 13 amino acids. The CDR3 sequence is CTSSLTGGNTIYF. The CDR3 DNA reads TGCACCAGCAGCCTGACAGGTGGAAACACCATATATTTT.

This CDR3 reads CASSIGLASGEQYF. CDR3 DNA: TGTGCCAGTAGTATAGGACTAGCGTCGGGCGAGCAGTACTTC. The chain joins TRBV19 to TRBJ2-7, with 8 positions matching TRBD2. The CDR3 spans 14 residues. Germline values: CDR1 LNHDA, CDR2 SQIVND (reference sequence). V trimming: 1 base; J trimming: 6 bases; junction bases outside the gene matches: 5.